This T cell receptor (beta chain) originates from a study of response to subunit inactivated influenza vaccine. TCRdb re-called the RT-PCR reads through MiXCR, storing one row per CDR3 protein. The sample includes 700,000 to 800,000 distinct CDR3 sequences, under 20% seen only once; the top ten take roughly a tenth. The specimen was PBMCs from blood, collected 4 to 6 days after vaccination. The clonotype was recovered from a man aged 45-65 years who received an inactivated influenza vaccine.

CDR3 amino acids: CASLSGTGGSSSYEQYF. The CDR3 DNA sequence: TGTGCCAGCCTCAGCGGGACAGGGGGCTCCAGCTCCTACGAGCAGTACTTC. The chain links TRBV18 to TRBJ2-7, with 12 bases aligning to TRBD1. In germline, CDR1 is KGHSH, CDR2 LQKENI. The junction had 11 bases not matched to a gene; V was cut back by 8 bases and J by 0 bases. CDR3 length: 17 residues.